A selection of T cell receptor beta chains follows, all from one sample in a study of blood T cells in healthy people across ages. TCRdb fed the 5' RACE reads into MiXCR, producing one record per CDR3 protein. This table holds about 580,000 distinct CDR3 sequences, roughly 48% found once. The source material was blood. The receptors were sampled from a man older than 75 in good health. The CDR3 runs from the conserved cysteine through the conserved F or W. Each record gives: V gene, clone size, D gene, J gene, CDR3 protein, CDR3 DNA. The D gene is left open where the match is weak. The size entry is marked missing in some rows and otherwise reads once, few, many or a size class.

>TRBV7-3|.|.|TRBJ2-7
CASSLAPGTYEQYF
TGTGCCAGCAGCTTAGCCCCCGGGACCTACGAGCAGTACTTC
>TRBV13|.|TRBD2|TRBJ2-7
CASSLVSGRGSGSYEQYF
TGTGCCAGCAGCTTAGTTAGCGGGAGAGGAAGTGGGTCCTACGAGCAGTACTTC
>TRBV4-3|.|.|TRBJ2-3
CASSQAPRTDTQYF
TGCGCCAGCAGCCAAGCCCCCCGCACAGATACGCAGTATTTT
>TRBV29-1|.|.|TRBJ1-1
CSGGWSGEGLGPGAFF
TGCAGCGGCGGGTGGTCGGGGGAAGGCTTGGGGCCAGGGGCTTTCTTT
>TRBV6-6|.|.|TRBJ2-3
CASSYDEFPTDTQYF
TGTGCCAGCAGTTACGACGAGTTCCCCACAGATACGCAGTATTTT
>TRBV6-2/TRBV6-3|.|.|TRBJ2-7
CASSYSRVAWAYEQYF
TGTGCCAGCAGTTACTCGAGGGTAGCGTGGGCCTACGAGCAGTACTTC
>TRBV11-2|few|TRBD2|TRBJ2-1
CASSQLAATYNEQFF
TGTGCCAGCAGCCAACTAGCGGCCACCTACAATGAGCAGTTCTTC
>TRBV29-1|.|.|TRBJ2-1
CSVGLRGRNEQFF
TGCAGCGTGGGCCTCCGGGGGAGGAATGAGCAGTTCTTC
>TRBV10-3|.|.|TRBJ1-4
CAISESTAANEKLFF
TGTGCCATCAGTGAGTCCACAGCCGCGAATGAAAAACTGTTTTTT
>TRBV30|.|.|TRBJ2-1
CAWSGGSYNEQFF
TGTGCCTGGAGTGGGGGTTCCTACAATGAGCAGTTCTTC
>TRBV6-5|many|.|TRBJ2-1
CASSYGPSINEQFF
TGTGCCAGCAGTTACGGCCCCTCTATAAATGAGCAGTTCTTC
>TRBV3-1|.|TRBD1|TRBJ2-1
CASRSGTGNNEQFF
TGTGCCAGCAGATCCGGGACAGGGAACAATGAGCAGTTCTTC
>TRBV5-1|.|TRBD2|TRBJ2-4
CASSLMTSGAIRKNIQYF
TGCGCCAGCAGCTTAATGACTAGCGGGGCCATTCGCAAAAACATTCAGTACTTC
>TRBV7-2|.|TRBD2|TRBJ2-7
CASSLVGTSMRYEQYF
TGTGCCAGCAGCTTAGTCGGGACTAGTATGCGGTACGAGCAGTACTTC
>TRBV10-3|.|.|TRBJ2-3
CAIRLHPPKDRELGAYTDTQYF
TGTGCCATCAGGCTACACCCCCCAAAGGACAGAGAGTTGGGTGCATACACAGATACGCAGTATTTT
>TRBV7-6|.|.|TRBJ2-3
CASSPKQGDTQYF
TGTGCCAGCAGCCCCAAACAGGGAGATACGCAGTATTTT
>TRBV28|.|.|TRBJ2-5
CASKQGGQETQYF
TGTGCCAGTAAGCAGGGGGGCCAAGAGACCCAGTACTTC
>TRBV29-1|.|TRBD1|TRBJ1-2
CSGGTGVDYGYTF
TGCAGCGGCGGGACAGGGGTTGACTATGGCTACACCTTC
>TRBV6-5|many|.|TRBJ2-7
CASSPRSTYEQYF
TGTGCCAGCAGTCCGCGATCAACCTACGAGCAGTACTTC
>TRBV6-5|many|TRBD1|TRBJ2-7
CASYRQGSYEQYF
TGTGCCAGTTACAGACAGGGGAGCTACGAGCAGTACTTC
>TRBV29-1|few|.|TRBJ2-3
CSGGRGTDTQYF
TGCAGCGGGGGGCGGGGCACAGATACGCAGTATTTT
>TRBV7-9|few|.|TRBJ1-2
CASSLGQNPNYGYTF
TGTGCCAGCAGCTTAGGACAGAATCCTAACTATGGCTACACCTTC
>TRBV3-1|.|.|TRBJ1-5
CANSQDMAGGNQPQHF
TGTGCCAACAGCCAAGATATGGCAGGGGGCAATCAGCCCCAGCATTTT
>TRBV4-2|many|.|TRBJ1-1
CASSQDRGEAFF
TGTGCCAGCAGCCAAGATCGTGGTGAAGCTTTCTTT
>TRBV2|.|TRBD1|TRBJ2-7
CASSPGQATYEQYF
TGTGCCAGTAGTCCGGGACAGGCCACCTACGAGCAGTACTTC
>TRBV6-6|few|.|TRBJ1-1
CASSYSGAAGEAFF
TGTGCCAGCAGTTACTCGGGGGCCGCTGGTGAAGCTTTCTTT
>TRBV12-3/TRBV12-4|.|.|TRBJ2-3
CASSWRGQGTDTQYF
TGTGCCAGCAGTTGGCGGGGGCAAGGGACAGATACGCAGTATTTT
>TRBV6-5|.|.|TRBJ2-7
CASSYAVKPWEQYF
TGTGCCAGCAGTTACGCTGTGAAGCCTTGGGAGCAGTACTTC
>TRBV24-1|many|.|TRBJ2-1
CATREHNEQFF
TGTGCCACCAGAGAACACAATGAGCAGTTCTTC
>TRBV7-2|.|.|TRBJ2-3
CASSPDRDLTSTDTQYF
TGTGCCAGCAGTCCCGACAGAGATTTAACTAGCACAGATACGCAGTATTTT
>TRBV4-3|.|TRBD1|TRBJ1-2
CASSQDFDRGHGYTF
TGCGCCAGCAGCCAAGATTTTGACAGGGGGCATGGCTACACCTTC
>TRBV28|few|TRBD2|TRBJ2-7
CASSPGLAAHEQYF
TGTGCCAGCAGCCCGGGACTAGCGGCCCACGAGCAGTACTTC
>TRBV3-1|many|.|TRBJ2-1
CASSQDGYEQFF
TGTGCCAGCAGCCAAGACGGCTATGAGCAGTTCTTC
>TRBV7-2|once|.|TRBJ1-1
CASSLERTVEAFF
TGTGCCAGCAGCTTAGAACGGACAGTTGAAGCTTTCTTT
>TRBV20-1|.|.|TRBJ1-2
CSALTEANYGYTF
TGCAGTGCTTTAACAGAGGCTAACTATGGCTACACCTTC
>TRBV7-9|.|.|TRBJ2-7
CASSVYGSYEQYF
TGTGCCAGCAGCGTTTACGGAAGCTACGAGCAGTACTTC
>TRBV7-9|.|TRBD1|TRBJ2-7
CASSSQGISEQYF
TGTGCCAGCAGCTCACAGGGGATCTCCGAGCAGTACTTC
>TRBV20-1|.|TRBD2|TRBJ2-2
CSARRGLLTGELFF
TGCAGTGCTAGACGGGGACTATTGACCGGGGAGCTGTTTTTT
>TRBV7-8|.|.|TRBJ1-4
CASSGQLATNEKLFF
TGTGCCAGCAGCGGGCAGTTGGCAACTAATGAAAAACTGTTTTTT
>TRBV7-9|many|TRBD1|TRBJ2-7
CASSRDRGSYAQYF
TGTGCCAGCAGCAGGGACAGGGGCTCCTACGCGCAGTACTTC
>TRBV10-3|few|.|TRBJ2-3
CAIKESTSTDTQYF
TGTGCCATCAAGGAATCCACTAGCACAGATACGCAGTATTTT
>TRBV4-1|.|.|TRBJ2-1
CASSQVGPLDEQFF
TGCGCCAGCAGCCAAGTCGGCCCCTTAGATGAGCAGTTCTTC
>TRBV30|.|.|TRBJ2-3
CAWSEGVGTDTQYF
TGTGCCTGGTCCGAGGGGGTCGGCACAGATACGCAGTATTTT